The 2 T cell receptor beta chains presented below share a single source sample, sequenced in a study of blood T cell repertoires in COVID-19. Only in-frame clones appear in the TCRdb table, and some are missing; sequencing was by immunoSEQ multiplex PCR. The data hold 300,000 to 400,000 clones, with about 90% observed a single time. Sequencing was done on a sample of PBMCs or T cells enriched from blood (not recorded which). The receptors here all came from a woman in her 30s who had recovered from COVID-19.

Only a few counts were recorded for this clone. This sequence joins TRBV27 and TRBJ1-2; 11 positions agree with TRBD1. After removal of 6 bases from V and 3 bases from J, the junction contained 6 bases not matched to a gene. Germline loops: CDR1 MNHEY, CDR2 SMNVEV (reference sequence). The CDR3 runs to 15 residues. In DNA, the CDR3 is TGTGCCAGCAGAAGACCGGGACAGGGGGACTATGGCTACACCTTC. It translates to CASRRPGQGDYGYTF.

The chain recombines TRBV18 with TRBJ2-1, with 9 bases fitting TRBD1. Per the germline V gene, CDR1 is KGHSH and CDR2 is LQKENI. Unmatched junction bases numbered 10, after V lost 4 bases and J lost 9 bases. This CDR3 has 15 residues. DNA for the CDR3: TGTGCCAGCTCACTCTCGACAGGGGGAAGCAGTGAGCAGTTCTTC. Amino acid sequence: CASSLSTGGSSEQFF.